The rows below give T cell receptor beta chains drawn from one sample of a study of shared clonotypes between healthy human individuals. Using immunoSEQ multiplex PCR, the repertoire was profiled, and TCRdb retains in-frame clones only, with some absent. The sample consists of about 470,000 clones, around 79% of them appearing once. Source material: PBMCs. The receptors shown here come from a middle-aged woman in good health. Some clones in this sample may be carry-over from other donors' samples. The conserved cysteine and the conserved F or W are not part of the CDR3 here. The order of the fields is J gene, V gene, CDR3 protein.

TRBJ1-1 TRBV5-6 ASSRTASQKEAF
TRBJ2-1 TRBV7-6 ASSLDGGEGNEQF
TRBJ2-1 TRBV6-5 ASSRDRGLVYEQF
- TRBV30 AWNTGTPYEQY
TRBJ2-7 TRBV5-4 ASSLGSREYEQY
TRBJ2-3 TRBV5-4 ASSSTYRSDTQY
TRBJ2-3 TRBV27 ASSFDSAGGTQY
TRBJ1-4 TRBV4-3 ASSQGMGEPGLF
TRBJ1-1 TRBV9 ASSGRWEGEAF
TRBJ1-2 TRBV18 ASSRSPDRAEDGYT
TRBJ2-7 TRBV5-4 ASSAQGGGTPWEQY
TRBJ1-2 TRBV30 AWAPGQLRYGYT
TRBJ2-1 TRBV6-1 ASSEARLAGGNEQF
TRBJ1-2 TRBV4-3 ASSQPDRIYGYT
TRBJ2-7 TRBV5-4 ASSLGLAGGPDEQY
TRBJ1-2 TRBV7-3 ASSTRTGGDYT
TRBJ2-7 TRBV7-9 ASSLTTYEQY